The T cell receptor beta chain described here comes from a study of OX40 agonist ivuxolimab in advanced cancers. CDR3 length equals 14 residues. Germline assignment: CDR1 MGHRA and CDR2 YSYEKL. Trimming took 1 base from V and 8 from J, leaving 14 bases between them. TCRdb's copy holds only in-frame clones and misses some; the assay was immunoSEQ multiplex PCR. The sample comprises some 19,000 clones, about 80% of which are singletons, and about 3.8% rests with the top ten. The chain uses TRBV4-1 and TRBJ1-1, with a possible D match to TRBD1 (5 bases). The receptor was isolated from an adult with an advanced solid tumor such as melanoma, head and neck, liver or kidney cancer. The sample here was CD4+ or CD8+ T cells sorted from blood, taken in a trial of the OX40 agonist ivuxolimab. CDR3 DNA: TGCGCCAGCAGCCAAGGGGACCACGCGGCGGAAGCTTTCTTT. Its translation: CASSQGDHAAEAFF.